Listed below are T cell receptor beta chains from one sample, sequenced in a study of blood T cell repertoires in COVID-19. TCRdb's copy holds only in-frame clones and misses some; the assay was immunoSEQ multiplex PCR. In the table there are more than 95,000 clones, roughly 83% of which are singletons. Material for sequencing was peripheral blood. These receptors were collected from a man between 35 and 55 years old with active or convalescent COVID-19. Each CDR3 is given with its conserved first and last residue. Each record gives: V gene, J gene, clone size, D gene, CDR3 protein, CDR3 DNA. A D gene is named only where the DNA matches it firmly. Clone size is stated in some rows and not others, as once, few, many or a class when expanded.

>TRBV5-6|TRBJ1-1|-|-
CASSFDTTSTEAFF
TGTGCCAGCAGCTTTGATACAACAAGCACTGAAGCTTTCTTT
>TRBV10-3|TRBJ2-1|once|TRBD2
CAISEGVGLAGFYNEQFF
TGTGCCATCAGTGAGGGAGTGGGACTAGCGGGATTCTACAATGAGCAGTTCTTC
>TRBV24-1|TRBJ1-1|-|-
CATSDAGRTEAFF
TGTGCCACCAGTGATGCGGGAAGGACTGAAGCTTTCTTT
>TRBV19|TRBJ2-1|-|-
CASSIGAGAFNEQFF
TGTGCCAGTAGTATTGGAGCGGGTGCCTTTAATGAGCAGTTCTTC
>TRBV11-3|TRBJ2-1|-|-
CASSPRQTEQFF
TGTGCCAGCAGCCCGCGACAGACTGAGCAGTTCTTC
>TRBV5-5|TRBJ2-3|-|TRBD2
CASSLVAAGGTDTQYF
TGTGCCAGCAGCTTGGTAGCAGCGGGGGGGACAGATACGCAGTATTTT
>TRBV6-6|TRBJ2-5|-|-
CASNNGETQYF
TGTGCCAGCAACAACGGGGAGACCCAGTACTTC
>TRBV5-4|TRBJ1-2|-|-
CASSLDGGLNYGYTF
TGTGCCAGCAGCTTGGACGGCGGCCTGAACTATGGCTACACCTTC
>TRBV7-3|TRBJ2-1|-|TRBD2
CASSSGTSGRANEQFF
TGTGCCAGCAGCTCAGGGACTAGCGGGAGGGCCAATGAGCAGTTCTTC
>TRBV27|TRBJ1-6|-|-
CASSLQGNFDSPLHF
TGTGCCAGCAGTTTACAGGGGAATTTTGATTCACCCCTCCACTTT
>TRBV7-3|TRBJ1-1|-|-
CASSLSMNTEAFF
TGTGCCAGCAGCTTATCCATGAACACTGAAGCTTTCTTT
>TRBV5-1|TRBJ1-4|-|-
CASSLAGRGANEKLFF
TGCGCCAGCAGCCTTGCCGGGAGGGGAGCTAATGAAAAACTGTTTTTT
>TRBV6-2/TRBV6-3|TRBJ2-1|-|-
CASSYDLPTLGAHSYNEQFF
TGTGCCAGCAGTTACGATCTCCCCACTCTAGGGGCCCACTCCTACAATGAGCAGTTCTTC
>TRBV5-5|TRBJ2-7|-|TRBD2
CASSAGTSGVYEQYF
TGTGCCAGCAGCGCGGGGACTAGCGGGGTCTACGAGCAGTACTTC
>TRBV6-2/TRBV6-3|TRBJ2-7|-|-
CASSWGRTVPYEQYF
TGTGCCAGCAGTTGGGGGCGGACTGTACCCTACGAGCAGTACTTC
>TRBV5-8|TRBJ2-3|-|TRBD2
CASSLTSGSTDTQYF
TGTGCCAGCAGCTTGACTAGCGGTAGCACAGATACGCAGTATTTT
>TRBV5-6|TRBJ2-2|-|-
CASSLQLSGELFF
TGTGCCAGCAGCTTACAGCTTTCCGGGGAGCTGTTTTTT
>TRBV6-5|TRBJ1-1|-|TRBD1
CAGGLQGRNTEAFF
TGTGCGGGGGGCTTACAGGGGCGGAACACTGAAGCTTTCTTT
>TRBV3-1/TRBV3-2|TRBJ2-1|-|TRBD2
CASSQLAGVGNEQFF
TGTGCCAGCAGCCAACTAGCGGGAGTAGGGAATGAGCAGTTCTTC
>TRBV7-7|TRBJ2-3|-|TRBD2
CASSQGIAGGSTDTQYF
TGTGCCAGCAGCCAGGGGATAGCGGGAGGCTCCACAGATACGCAGTATTTT
>TRBV7-2|TRBJ2-5|-|TRBD2
CASSLVSGGLAGEGGTQYF
TGTGCCAGCAGCTTAGTCTCCGGGGGACTAGCGGGGGAAGGAGGGACCCAGTACTTC
>TRBV11-2|TRBJ2-3|-|TRBD1
CASSLDRAPGTDTQYF
TGTGCCAGCAGCTTGGACAGGGCCCCAGGCACAGATACGCAGTATTTT
>TRBV5-4|TRBJ2-7|-|-
CASSVTGKYEQYF
TGTGCCAGCAGCGTGACTGGTAAATACGAGCAGTACTTC
>TRBV7-5|TRBJ2-7|-|-
CVRSLRSRVLPGHSYEQYF
TGTGTCAGAAGCTTAAGGTCTCGGGTGCTCCCGGGACATTCCTACGAGCAGTACTTC
>TRBV27|TRBJ1-1|-|-
CASRSGLGTEAFF
TGTGCCAGTCGTAGCGGGCTCGGCACTGAAGCTTTCTTT
>TRBV14|TRBJ2-1|-|-
CASSQVSSYEQFF
TGTGCCAGCAGCCAAGTCTCTAGCTATGAGCAGTTCTTC
>TRBV9|TRBJ2-7|many|-
CASSVSRQTYEQYF
TGTGCCAGCAGCGTATCGCGGCAGACCTACGAGCAGTACTTC
>TRBV6-5|TRBJ1-5|many|TRBD1
CASSGDSVRPQHF
TGTGCCAGCAGCGGGGACAGTGTCCGGCCCCAGCATTTT
>TRBV12-3/TRBV12-4|TRBJ1-1|-|-
CASSFNRNTEAFF
TGTGCCAGCAGTTTTAACAGGAACACTGAAGCTTTCTTT
>TRBV2|TRBJ1-6|-|-
CASSPGSGPGSPLHF
TGTGCCAGCAGCCCTGGCTCAGGGCCAGGATCACCCCTCCACTTT
>TRBV27|TRBJ2-2|-|-
CASRTSSSTGELFF
TGTGCCAGCCGTACTAGCTCGAGCACCGGGGAGCTGTTTTTT
>TRBV6-2/TRBV6-3|TRBJ1-2|-|-
CASSYSIPGGVGYTF
TGTGCCAGCAGTTACTCGATCCCCGGAGGAGTTGGCTACACCTTC
>TRBV6-1|TRBJ1-6|few|-
CASSESGVPSPLHF
TGTGCCAGCAGTGAGTCGGGGGTGCCTTCACCCCTCCACTTT
>TRBV28|TRBJ1-2|-|-
CASSPRARDGYTF
TGTGCCAGCAGCCCTAGGGCCAGGGATGGCTACACCTTC
>TRBV12-3/TRBV12-4|TRBJ2-7|-|TRBD1
CASSWDSYEQYF
TGTGCCAGCAGCTGGGACAGCTACGAGCAGTACTTC
>TRBV18|TRBJ2-5|-|TRBD1
CASSLDRVGRETQYF
TGTGCCAGCTCCCTTGACAGGGTAGGGCGAGAGACCCAGTACTTC
>TRBV29-1|TRBJ2-1|-|-
CSVARNEQFF
TGCAGCGTTGCCAGAAATGAGCAGTTCTTC
>TRBV3-1/TRBV3-2|TRBJ1-5|few|-
CASSQELRQPQHF
TGTGCCAGCAGCCAAGAGTTGAGACAGCCCCAGCATTTT
>TRBV3-1/TRBV3-2|TRBJ1-2|-|-
CASSQDPGNYGYTF
TGTGCCAGCAGCCAAGATCCAGGTAACTATGGCTACACCTTC
>TRBV11-2|TRBJ1-1|once|-
CASSFQPGNTEAFF
TGTGCCAGCAGCTTCCAGCCGGGGAACACTGAAGCTTTCTTT
>TRBV7-2|TRBJ2-5|-|-
CASSLGGEGTQYF
TGTGCCAGCAGCTTAGGGGGAGAAGGGACCCAGTACTTC
>TRBV5-6|TRBJ1-2|-|TRBD1
CASSLAGRGDRGYTF
TGTGCCAGCAGCTTGGCCGGCAGGGGGGACCGTGGCTACACCTTC
>TRBV6-5|TRBJ2-1|-|-
CASSYRTGIRYNEQFF
TGTGCCAGCAGTTACAGGACGGGGATAAGGTACAATGAGCAGTTCTTC
>TRBV15|TRBJ2-5|-|-
CATSRTRLGRWTQYF
TGTGCCACCAGCAGAACCCGACTAGGTAGGTGGACCCAGTACTTC
>TRBV11-2|TRBJ1-1|once|-
CASSLGAGGEAFF
TGTGCCAGCAGCTTAGGGGCGGGCGGGGAAGCTTTCTTT
>TRBV15|TRBJ1-5|few|-
CATSGEGGEPQHF
TGTGCCACCAGCGGTGAGGGGGGGGAGCCCCAGCATTTT
>TRBV5-1|TRBJ2-3|-|-
CASSLGLSESTDTQYF
TGCGCCAGCAGCTTGGGACTTTCCGAAAGCACAGATACGCAGTATTTT
>TRBV4-1|TRBJ1-5|-|-
CASSQDRSNQPQHF
TGCGCCAGCAGCCAAGATCGGAGCAATCAGCCCCAGCATTTT
>TRBV19|TRBJ2-7|once|-
CASSINQGHYEQYF
TGCGCCAGTAGTATTAACCAGGGTCACTACGAGCAGTACTTC
>TRBV9|TRBJ1-2|-|-
CASITRPVSPLNYGYTF
TGTGCCAGCATCACCCGCCCAGTCTCCCCTTTAAACTATGGCTACACCTTC
>TRBV7-2|TRBJ1-1|-|TRBD1
CASSSRGRGNTEAFF
TGTGCCAGCAGCTCCAGGGGGCGCGGGAACACTGAAGCTTTCTTT
>TRBV7-9|TRBJ2-2|-|-
CASSAPTFLTGELFF
TGTGCCAGCAGCGCCCCTACGTTCCTCACCGGGGAGCTGTTTTTT
>TRBV28|TRBJ1-2|once|TRBD1
CASSWTGPYGYTF
TGTGCCAGCAGTTGGACAGGACCCTATGGCTACACCTTC
>TRBV19|TRBJ2-5|-|-
CASREAGAGGTQYF
TGTGCCAGTAGGGAGGCGGGGGCTGGGGGGACCCAGTACTTC